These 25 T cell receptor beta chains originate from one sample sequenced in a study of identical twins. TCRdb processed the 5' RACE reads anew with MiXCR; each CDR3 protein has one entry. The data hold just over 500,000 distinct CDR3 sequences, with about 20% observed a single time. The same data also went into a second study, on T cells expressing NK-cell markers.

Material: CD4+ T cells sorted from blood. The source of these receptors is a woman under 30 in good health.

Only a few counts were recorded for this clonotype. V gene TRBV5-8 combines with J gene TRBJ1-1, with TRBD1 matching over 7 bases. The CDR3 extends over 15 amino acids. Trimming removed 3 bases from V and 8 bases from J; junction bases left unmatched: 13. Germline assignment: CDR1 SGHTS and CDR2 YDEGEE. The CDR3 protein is CASSSPFSGTVEAFF. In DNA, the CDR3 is TGTGCCAGCAGCTCCCCCTTTTCCGGGACAGTAGAAGCTTTCTTT. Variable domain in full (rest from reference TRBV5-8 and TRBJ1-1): EAGVTQSPTHLIKTRGQQATLRCSPISGHTSVYWYQQALGLGLQFLLWYDEGEERNRGNFPPRFSGRQFPNYSSELNVNALELEDSALYLCASSSPFSGTVEAFFGQGTRLTVV.

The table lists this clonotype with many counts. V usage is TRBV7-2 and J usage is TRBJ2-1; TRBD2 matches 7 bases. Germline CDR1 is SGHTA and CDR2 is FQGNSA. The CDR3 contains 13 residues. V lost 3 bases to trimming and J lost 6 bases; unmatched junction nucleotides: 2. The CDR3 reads CASSFTSANEQFF. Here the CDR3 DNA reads TGTGCCAGCAGCTTTACTAGCGCCAATGAGCAGTTCTTC. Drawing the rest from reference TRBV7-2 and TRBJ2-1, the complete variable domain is GAGVSQSPSNKVTEKGKDVELRCDPISGHTALYWYRQSLGQGLEFLIYFQGNSAPDKSGLPSDRFSAERTGGSVSTLTIQRTQQEDSAVYLCASSFTSANEQFFGPGTRLTVL.

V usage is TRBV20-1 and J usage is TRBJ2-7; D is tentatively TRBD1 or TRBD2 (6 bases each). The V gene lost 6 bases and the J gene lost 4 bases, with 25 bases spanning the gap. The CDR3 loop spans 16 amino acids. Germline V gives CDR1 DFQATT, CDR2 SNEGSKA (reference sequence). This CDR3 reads CSARRGRTAGNYEQYF. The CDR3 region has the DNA TGCAGTGCCCGACGGGGGCGGACTGCGGGGAATTACGAGCAGTACTTC.

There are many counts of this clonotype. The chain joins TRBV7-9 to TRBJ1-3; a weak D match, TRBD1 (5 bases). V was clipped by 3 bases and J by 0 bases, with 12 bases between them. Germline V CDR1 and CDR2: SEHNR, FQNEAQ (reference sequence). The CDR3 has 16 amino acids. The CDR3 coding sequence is TGTGCCAGCAGCTTCCCTTCGGGGACCTCTGGAAACACCATATATTTT. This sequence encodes CASSFPSGTSGNTIYF.

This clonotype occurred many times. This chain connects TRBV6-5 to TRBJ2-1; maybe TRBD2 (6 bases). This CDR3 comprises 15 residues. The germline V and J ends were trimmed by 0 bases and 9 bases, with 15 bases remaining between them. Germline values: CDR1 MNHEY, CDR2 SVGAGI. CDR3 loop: CASSYSAGNAGEQFF. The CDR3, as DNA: TGTGCCAGCAGTTACTCGGCGGGAAACGCTGGTGAGCAGTTCTTC.

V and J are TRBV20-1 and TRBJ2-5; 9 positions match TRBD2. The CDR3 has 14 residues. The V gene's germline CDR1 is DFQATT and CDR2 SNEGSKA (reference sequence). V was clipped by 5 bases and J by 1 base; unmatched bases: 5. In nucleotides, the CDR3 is TGCAGTGCTCGACTAGCGGCTTTCCAAGAGACCCAGTACTTC. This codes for CSARLAAFQETQYF.

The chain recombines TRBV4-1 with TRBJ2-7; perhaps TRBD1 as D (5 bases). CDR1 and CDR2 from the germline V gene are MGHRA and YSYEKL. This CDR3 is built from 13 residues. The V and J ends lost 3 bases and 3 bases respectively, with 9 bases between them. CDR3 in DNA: TGCGCCAGCAGCCAGGTAGACAGCTACGAGCAGTACTTC. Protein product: CASSQVDSYEQYF.

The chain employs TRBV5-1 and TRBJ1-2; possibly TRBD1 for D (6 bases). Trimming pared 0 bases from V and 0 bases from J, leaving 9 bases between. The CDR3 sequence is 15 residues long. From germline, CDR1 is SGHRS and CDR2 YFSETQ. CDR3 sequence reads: CASSLGRTANYGYTF. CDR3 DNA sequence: TGCGCCAGCAGCTTGGGACGGACAGCTAACTATGGCTACACCTTC.

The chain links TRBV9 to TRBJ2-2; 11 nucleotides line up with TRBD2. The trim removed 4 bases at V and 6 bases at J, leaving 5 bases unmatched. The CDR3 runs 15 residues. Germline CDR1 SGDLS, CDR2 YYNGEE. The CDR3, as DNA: TGTGCCAGCAGCCCTGGGGGACTAGCGGCCGGGGAGCTGTTTTTT. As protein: CASSPGGLAAGELFF.

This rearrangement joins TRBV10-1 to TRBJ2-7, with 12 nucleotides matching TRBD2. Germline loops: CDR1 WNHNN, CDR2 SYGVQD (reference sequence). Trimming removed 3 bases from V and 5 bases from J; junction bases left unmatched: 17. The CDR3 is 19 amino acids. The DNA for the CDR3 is TGCGCCAGCAGTGACTTCGGGGGAACTAGCGGGAGGTCCCCCGACGAGCAGTACTTC. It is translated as CASSDFGGTSGRSPDEQYF.

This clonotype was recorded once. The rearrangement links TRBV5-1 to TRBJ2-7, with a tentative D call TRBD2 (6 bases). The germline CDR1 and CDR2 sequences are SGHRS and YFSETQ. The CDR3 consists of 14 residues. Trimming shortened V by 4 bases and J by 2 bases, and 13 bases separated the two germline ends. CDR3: CASSGASVTYEQYF. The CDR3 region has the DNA TGCGCCAGCAGCGGGGCTAGCGTTACCTACGAGCAGTACTTC.

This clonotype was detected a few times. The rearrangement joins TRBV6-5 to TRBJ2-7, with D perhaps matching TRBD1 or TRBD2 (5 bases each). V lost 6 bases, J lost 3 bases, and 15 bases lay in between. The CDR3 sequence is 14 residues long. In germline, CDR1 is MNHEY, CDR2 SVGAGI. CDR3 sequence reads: CASRYDSDYYEQYF. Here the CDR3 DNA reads TGTGCCAGCAGGTACGACAGTGACTACTACGAGCAGTACTTC.

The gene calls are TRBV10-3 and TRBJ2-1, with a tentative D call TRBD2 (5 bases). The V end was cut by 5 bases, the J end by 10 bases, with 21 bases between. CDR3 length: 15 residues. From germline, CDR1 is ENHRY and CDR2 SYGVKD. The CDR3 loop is CAISYTRAGEGEQFF. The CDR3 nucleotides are TGTGCCATCAGTTATACTAGAGCCGGAGAGGGAGAGCAGTTCTTC.

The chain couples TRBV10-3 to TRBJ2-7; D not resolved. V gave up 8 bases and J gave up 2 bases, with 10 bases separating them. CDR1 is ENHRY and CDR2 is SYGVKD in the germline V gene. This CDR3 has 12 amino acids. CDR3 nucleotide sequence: TGTGCCATCGGAAAGGGTACCTACGAGCAGTACTTC. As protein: CAIGKGTYEQYF.

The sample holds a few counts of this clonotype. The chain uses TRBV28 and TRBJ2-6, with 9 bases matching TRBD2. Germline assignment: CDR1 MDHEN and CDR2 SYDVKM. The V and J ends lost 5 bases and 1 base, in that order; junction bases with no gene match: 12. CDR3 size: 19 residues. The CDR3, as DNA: TGTGCCAGCAGTCTAACCCATCCCGGACTAGCGTCTGGGGCCAACGTCCTGACTTTC. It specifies CASSLTHPGLASGANVLTF.

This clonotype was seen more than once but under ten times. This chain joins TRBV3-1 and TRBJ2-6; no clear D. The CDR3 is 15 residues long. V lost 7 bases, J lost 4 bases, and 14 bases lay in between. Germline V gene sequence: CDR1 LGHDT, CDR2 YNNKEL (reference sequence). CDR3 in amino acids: CASNLFNLGANVLTF. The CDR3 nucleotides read TGTGCCAGCAACCTCTTCAATCTGGGGGCCAACGTCCTGACTTTC.

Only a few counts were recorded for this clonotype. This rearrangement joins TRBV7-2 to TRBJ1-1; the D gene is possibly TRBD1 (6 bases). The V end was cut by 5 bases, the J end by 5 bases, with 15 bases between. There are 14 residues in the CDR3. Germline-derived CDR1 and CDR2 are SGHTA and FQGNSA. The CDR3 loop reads CASSREDRGTEAFF. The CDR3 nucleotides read TGTGCCAGCAGCCGAGAGGACAGAGGGACTGAAGCTTTCTTT.

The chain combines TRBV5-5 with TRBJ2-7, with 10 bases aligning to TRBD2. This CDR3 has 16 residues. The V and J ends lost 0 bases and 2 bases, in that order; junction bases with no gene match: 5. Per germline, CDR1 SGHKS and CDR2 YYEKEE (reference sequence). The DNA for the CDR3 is TGTGCCAGCAGCTTGGCCCCTAGCGGGAGTACCTACGAGCAGTACTTC. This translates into CASSLAPSGSTYEQYF.

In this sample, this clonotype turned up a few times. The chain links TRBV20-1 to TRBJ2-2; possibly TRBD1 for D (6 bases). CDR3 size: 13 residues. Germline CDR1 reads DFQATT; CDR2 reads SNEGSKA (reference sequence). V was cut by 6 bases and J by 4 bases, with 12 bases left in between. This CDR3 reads CSARWTVTGELFF. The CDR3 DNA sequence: TGCAGTGCCCGTTGGACAGTCACCGGGGAGCTGTTTTTT.

DNA for the CDR3: TGCAGTGCTGGGACAGGGGGTACCTACGAGCAGTACTTC. Encoded protein: CSAGTGGTYEQYF. The chain employs TRBV20-1 and TRBJ2-7; 11 positions agree with TRBD1. The CDR3 has 13 amino acids. After removal of 5 bases from V and 2 bases from J, the junction contained 2 bases not matched to a gene. The germline V gene encodes CDR1 DFQATT and CDR2 SNEGSKA (reference sequence).

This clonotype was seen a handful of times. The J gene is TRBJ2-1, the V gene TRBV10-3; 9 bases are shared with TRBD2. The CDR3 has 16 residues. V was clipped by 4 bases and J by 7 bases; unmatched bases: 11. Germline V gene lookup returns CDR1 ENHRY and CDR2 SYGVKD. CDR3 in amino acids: CAISVTTSGLRNEQFF. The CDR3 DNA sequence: TGTGCCATCAGTGTAACTACTAGCGGGCTGAGAAATGAGCAGTTCTTC.

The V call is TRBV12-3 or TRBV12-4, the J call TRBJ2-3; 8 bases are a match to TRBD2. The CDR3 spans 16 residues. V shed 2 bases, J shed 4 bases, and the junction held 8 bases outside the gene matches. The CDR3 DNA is TGTGCCAGCAGTTTACGCAGCGGGAGCATGTCAGATACGCAGTATTTT. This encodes CASSLRSGSMSDTQYF.

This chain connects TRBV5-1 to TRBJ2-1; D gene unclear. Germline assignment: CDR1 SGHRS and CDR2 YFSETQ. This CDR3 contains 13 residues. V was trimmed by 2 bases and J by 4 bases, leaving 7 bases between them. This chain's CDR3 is CASSFGPYNEQFF. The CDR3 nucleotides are TGCGCCAGCAGCTTTGGCCCTTACAATGAGCAGTTCTTC.

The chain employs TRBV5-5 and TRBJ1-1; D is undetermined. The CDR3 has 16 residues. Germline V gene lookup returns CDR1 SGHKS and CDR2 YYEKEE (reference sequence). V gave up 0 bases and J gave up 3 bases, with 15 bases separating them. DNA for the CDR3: TGTGCCAGCAGCTTGGAAGGCCCTACAGTAGACACTGAAGCTTTCTTT. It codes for CASSLEGPTVDTEAFF. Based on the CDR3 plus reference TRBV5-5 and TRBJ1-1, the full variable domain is DAGVTQSPTHLIKTRGQQVTLRCSPISGHKSVSWYQQVLGQGPQFIFQYYEKEERGRGNFPDRFSARQFPNYSSELNVNALLLGDSALYLCASSLEGPTVDTEAFFGQGTRLTVV.

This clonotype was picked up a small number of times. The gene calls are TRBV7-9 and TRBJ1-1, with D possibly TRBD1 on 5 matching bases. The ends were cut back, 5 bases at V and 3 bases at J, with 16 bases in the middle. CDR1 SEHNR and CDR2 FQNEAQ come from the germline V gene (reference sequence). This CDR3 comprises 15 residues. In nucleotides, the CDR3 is TGTGCCAGCAGCCCCCTGAGGGGTATGGACACTGAAGCTTTCTTT. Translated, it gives CASSPLRGMDTEAFF.